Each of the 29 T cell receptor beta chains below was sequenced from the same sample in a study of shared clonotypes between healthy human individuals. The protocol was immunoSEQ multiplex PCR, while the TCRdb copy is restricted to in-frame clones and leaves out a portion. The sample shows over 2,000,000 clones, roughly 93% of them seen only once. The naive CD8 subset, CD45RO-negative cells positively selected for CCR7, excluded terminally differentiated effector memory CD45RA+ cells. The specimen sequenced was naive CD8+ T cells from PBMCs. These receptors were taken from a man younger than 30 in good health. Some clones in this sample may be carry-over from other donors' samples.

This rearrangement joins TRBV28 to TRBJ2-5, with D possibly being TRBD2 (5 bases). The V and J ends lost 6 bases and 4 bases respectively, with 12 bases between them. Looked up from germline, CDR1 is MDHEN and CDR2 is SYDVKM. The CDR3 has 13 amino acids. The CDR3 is CASSPGEGETQYF. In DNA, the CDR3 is TGTGCCAGCAGCCCCGGGGAAGGAGAGACCCAGTACTTC.

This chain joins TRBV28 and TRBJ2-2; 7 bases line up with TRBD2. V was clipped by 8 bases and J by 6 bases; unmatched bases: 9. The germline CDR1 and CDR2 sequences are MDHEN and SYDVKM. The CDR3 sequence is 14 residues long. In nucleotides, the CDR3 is TGTGCCAGCTACGGGGGGAATAGGGCCGGGGAGCTGTTTTTT. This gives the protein CASYGGNRAGELFF.

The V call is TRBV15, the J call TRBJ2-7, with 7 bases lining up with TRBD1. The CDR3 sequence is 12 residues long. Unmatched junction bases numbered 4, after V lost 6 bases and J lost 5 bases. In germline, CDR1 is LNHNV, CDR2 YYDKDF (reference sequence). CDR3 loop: CATSHRGHEQYF. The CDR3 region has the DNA TGTGCCACCAGTCACAGGGGCCACGAGCAGTACTTC.

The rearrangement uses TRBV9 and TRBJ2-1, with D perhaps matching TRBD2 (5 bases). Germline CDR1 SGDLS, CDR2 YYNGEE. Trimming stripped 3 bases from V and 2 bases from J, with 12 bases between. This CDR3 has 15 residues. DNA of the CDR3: TGTGCCAGCAGCGGGAGCAGCGGCCCCTACAATGAGCAGTTCTTC. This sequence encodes CASSGSSGPYNEQFF.

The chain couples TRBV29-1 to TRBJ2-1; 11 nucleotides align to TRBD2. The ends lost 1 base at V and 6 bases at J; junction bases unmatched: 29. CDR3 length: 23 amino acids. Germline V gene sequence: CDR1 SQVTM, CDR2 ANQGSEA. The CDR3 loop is CSVEALWAGGAELELAGGNEQFF. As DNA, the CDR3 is TGCAGCGTTGAAGCTTTATGGGCAGGGGGCGCCGAGCTGGAGCTAGCGGGAGGCAATGAGCAGTTCTTC.

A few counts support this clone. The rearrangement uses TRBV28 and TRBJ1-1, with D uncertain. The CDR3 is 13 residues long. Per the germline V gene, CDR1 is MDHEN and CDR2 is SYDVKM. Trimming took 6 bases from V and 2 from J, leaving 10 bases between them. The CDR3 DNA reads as TGTGCCAGCAGGGCCGCCCATAACACTGAAGCTTTCTTT. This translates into CASRAAHNTEAFF.

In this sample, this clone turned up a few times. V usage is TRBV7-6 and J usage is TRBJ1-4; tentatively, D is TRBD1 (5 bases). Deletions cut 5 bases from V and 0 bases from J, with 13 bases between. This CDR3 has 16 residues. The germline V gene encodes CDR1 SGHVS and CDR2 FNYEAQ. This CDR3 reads CASSAQTGATNEKLFF. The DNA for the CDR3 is TGTGCCAGCAGCGCACAAACAGGTGCAACTAATGAAAAACTGTTTTTT. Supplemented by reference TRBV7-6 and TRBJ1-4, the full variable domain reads GAGVSQSPRYKVTKRGQDVALRCDPISGHVSLYWYRQALGQGPEFLTYFNYEAQQDKSGLPNDRFSAERPEGSISTLTIQRTEQRDSAMYRCASSAQTGATNEKLFFGSGTQLSVL.

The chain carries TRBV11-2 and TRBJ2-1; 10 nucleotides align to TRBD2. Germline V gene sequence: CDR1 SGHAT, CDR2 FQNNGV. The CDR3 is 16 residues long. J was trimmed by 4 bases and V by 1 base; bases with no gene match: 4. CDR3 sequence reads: CASSLALAGAYNEQFF. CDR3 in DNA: TGTGCCAGCAGCTTAGCCCTAGCGGGAGCTTACAATGAGCAGTTCTTC.

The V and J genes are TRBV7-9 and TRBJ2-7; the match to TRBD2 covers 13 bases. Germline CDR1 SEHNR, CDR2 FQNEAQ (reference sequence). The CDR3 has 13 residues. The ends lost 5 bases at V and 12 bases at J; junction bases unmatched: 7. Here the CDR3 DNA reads TGTGCCAGCAGCAATGGACTAGCGGGAGCCCTGTACTTC. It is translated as CASSNGLAGALYF.

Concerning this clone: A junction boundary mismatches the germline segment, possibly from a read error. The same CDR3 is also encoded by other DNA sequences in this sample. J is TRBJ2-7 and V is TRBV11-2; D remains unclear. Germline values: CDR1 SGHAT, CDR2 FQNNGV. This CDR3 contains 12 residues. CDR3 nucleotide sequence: TGTGCCAGCAGCCTAGACGGTTACGAGCAGTACTTC. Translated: CASSLDGYEQYF.

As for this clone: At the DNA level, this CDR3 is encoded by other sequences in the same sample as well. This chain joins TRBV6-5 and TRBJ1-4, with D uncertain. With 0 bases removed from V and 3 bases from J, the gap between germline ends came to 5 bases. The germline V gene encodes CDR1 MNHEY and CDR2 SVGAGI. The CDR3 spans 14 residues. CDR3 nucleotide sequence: TGTGCCAGCAGTTACTCGAGGGCTAATGAAAAACTGTTTTTT. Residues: CASSYSRANEKLFF.

The CDR3 region is CASTGEPDTQYF. DNA for the CDR3: TGTGCTAGTACGGGGGAGCCCGATACGCAGTATTTT. This rearrangement joins TRBV12-5 to TRBJ2-3; D possibly corresponds to TRBD2 (6 bases). This CDR3 spans 12 amino acids. Between the trimmed V and J ends, which lost 8 bases and 6 bases, there was a span of 12 bases. Per germline, CDR1 LGHNT and CDR2 FRNRAP. The full variable domain, completed using reference TRBV12-5 and TRBJ2-3, is DARVTQTPRHKVTEMGQEVTMRCQPILGHNTVFWYRQTMMQGLELLAYFRNRAPLDDSGMPKDRFSAEMPDATLATLKIQPSEPRDSAVYFCASTGEPDTQYFGPGTRLTVL.

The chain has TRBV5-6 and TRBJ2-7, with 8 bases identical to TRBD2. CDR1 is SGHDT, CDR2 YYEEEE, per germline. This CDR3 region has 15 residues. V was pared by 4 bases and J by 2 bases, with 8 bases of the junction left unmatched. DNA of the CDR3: TGTGCCAGCAGCCTAAGACTAGCGAGTACCTACGAGCAGTACTTC. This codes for CASSLRLASTYEQYF.

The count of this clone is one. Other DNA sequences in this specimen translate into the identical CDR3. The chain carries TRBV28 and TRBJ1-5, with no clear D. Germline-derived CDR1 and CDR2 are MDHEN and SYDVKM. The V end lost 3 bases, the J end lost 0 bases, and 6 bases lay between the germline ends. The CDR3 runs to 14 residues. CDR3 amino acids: CASSLADSNQPQHF. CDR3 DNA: TGTGCCAGCAGTTTGGCGGATAGCAATCAGCCCCAGCATTTT.

CDR3 sequence (DNA): TGTGCCAGTAGTCTCCGGGACAGGGGACCTCAAGAGACCCAGTACTTC. Its protein product is CASSLRDRGPQETQYF. This chain uses TRBV19 with TRBJ2-5; 10 nucleotides match TRBD1. The V gene's germline CDR1 is LNHDA and CDR2 SQIVND (reference sequence). The CDR3 contains 16 residues. V gave up 5 bases and J gave up 2 bases; unmatched junction bases: 8.

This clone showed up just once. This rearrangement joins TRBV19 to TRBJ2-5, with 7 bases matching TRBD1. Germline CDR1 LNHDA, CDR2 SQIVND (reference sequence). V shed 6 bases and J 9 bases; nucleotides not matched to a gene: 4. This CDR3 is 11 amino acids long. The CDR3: CASRGDRAQYF. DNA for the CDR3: TGTGCCAGTAGGGGAGACAGGGCCCAGTACTTC.

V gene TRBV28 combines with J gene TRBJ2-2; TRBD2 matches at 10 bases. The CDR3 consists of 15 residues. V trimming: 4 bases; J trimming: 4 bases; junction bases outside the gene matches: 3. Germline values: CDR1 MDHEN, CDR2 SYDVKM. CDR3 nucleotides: TGTGCCAGCAGTTGGACTAGCGGAGCCACCGGGGAGCTGTTTTTT. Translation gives CASSWTSGATGELFF. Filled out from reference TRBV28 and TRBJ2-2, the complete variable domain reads DVKVTQSSRYLVKRTGEKVFLECVQDMDHENMFWYRQDPGLGLRLIYFSYDVKMKEKGDIPEGYSVSREKKERFSLILESASTNQTSMYLCASSWTSGATGELFFGEGSRLTVL.

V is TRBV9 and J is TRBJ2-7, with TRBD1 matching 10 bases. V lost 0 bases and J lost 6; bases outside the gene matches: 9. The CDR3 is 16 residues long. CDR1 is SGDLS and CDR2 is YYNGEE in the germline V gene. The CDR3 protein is CASSVAPGTGDFEQYF. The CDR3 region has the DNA TGTGCCAGCAGCGTAGCCCCCGGGACAGGGGACTTCGAGCAGTACTTC.

CDR3 region: CASSPLAGGLNEQFF. CDR3 coding DNA: TGTGCCAGCAGTCCCCTAGCGGGAGGGCTCAATGAGCAGTTCTTC. The rearrangement uses TRBV27 and TRBJ2-1; 12 positions match TRBD2. This CDR3 is 15 amino acids long. The germline gives CDR1 MNHEY, CDR2 SMNVEV (reference sequence). Trimming at V came to 5 bases and at J to 6 bases, leaving 5 bases not matched to a gene.

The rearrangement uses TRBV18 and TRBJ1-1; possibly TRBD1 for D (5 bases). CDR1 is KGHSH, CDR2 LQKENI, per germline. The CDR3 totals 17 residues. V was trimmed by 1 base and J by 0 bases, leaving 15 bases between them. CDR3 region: CASSPRPGRAVNTEAFF. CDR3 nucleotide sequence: TGTGCCAGCTCACCACGGCCCGGCAGGGCGGTGAACACTGAAGCTTTCTTT.

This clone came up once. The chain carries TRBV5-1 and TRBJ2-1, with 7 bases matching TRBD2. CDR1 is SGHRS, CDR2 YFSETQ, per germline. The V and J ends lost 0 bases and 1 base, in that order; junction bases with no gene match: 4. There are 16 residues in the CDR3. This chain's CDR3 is CASSLVRRESYNEQFF. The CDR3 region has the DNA TGCGCCAGCAGCTTGGTTCGGCGGGAGTCCTACAATGAGCAGTTCTTC.

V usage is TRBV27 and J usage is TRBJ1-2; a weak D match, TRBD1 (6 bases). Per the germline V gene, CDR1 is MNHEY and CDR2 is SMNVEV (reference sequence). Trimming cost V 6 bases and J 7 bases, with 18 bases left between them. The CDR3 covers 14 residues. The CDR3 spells CASSPDSDPSGYTF. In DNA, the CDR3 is TGTGCCAGCAGCCCGGACAGCGACCCTTCTGGCTACACCTTC.

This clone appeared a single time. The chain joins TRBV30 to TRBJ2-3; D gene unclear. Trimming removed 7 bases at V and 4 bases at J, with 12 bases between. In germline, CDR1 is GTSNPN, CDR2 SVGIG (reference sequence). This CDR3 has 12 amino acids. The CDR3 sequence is CAYHRPADTQYF. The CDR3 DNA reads TGTGCCTACCACCGGCCGGCAGATACGCAGTATTTT.

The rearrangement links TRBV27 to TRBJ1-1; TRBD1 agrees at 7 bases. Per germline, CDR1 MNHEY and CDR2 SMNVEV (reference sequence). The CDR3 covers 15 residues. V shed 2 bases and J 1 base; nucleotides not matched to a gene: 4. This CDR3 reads CASSLQAGGNTEAFF. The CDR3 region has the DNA TGTGCCAGCAGTTTACAGGCAGGGGGGAACACTGAAGCTTTCTTT.

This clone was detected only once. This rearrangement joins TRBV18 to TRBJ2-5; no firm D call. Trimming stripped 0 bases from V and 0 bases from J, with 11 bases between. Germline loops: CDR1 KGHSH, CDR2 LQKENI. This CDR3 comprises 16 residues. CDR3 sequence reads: CASSPPHHLNQETQYF. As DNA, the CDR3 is TGTGCCAGCTCACCACCACACCACCTAAACCAAGAGACCCAGTACTTC.

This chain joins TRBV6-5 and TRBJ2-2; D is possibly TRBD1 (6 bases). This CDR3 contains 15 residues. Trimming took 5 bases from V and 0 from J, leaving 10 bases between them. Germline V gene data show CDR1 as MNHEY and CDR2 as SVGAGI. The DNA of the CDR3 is TGTGCCAGCAGTCAACAGGGCTCGAACACCGGGGAGCTGTTTTTT. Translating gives CASSQQGSNTGELFF.

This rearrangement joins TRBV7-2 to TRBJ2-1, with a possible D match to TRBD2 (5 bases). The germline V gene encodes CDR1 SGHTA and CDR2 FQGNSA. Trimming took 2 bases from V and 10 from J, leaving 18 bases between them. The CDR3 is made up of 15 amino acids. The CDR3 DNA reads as TGTGCCAGCAGCTTAAGGTGGGAGCTACTCAGGGAGCAGTTCTTC. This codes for CASSLRWELLREQFF. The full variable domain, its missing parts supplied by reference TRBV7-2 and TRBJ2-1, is GAGVSQSPSNKVTEKGKDVELRCDPISGHTALYWYRQSLGQGLEFLIYFQGNSAPDKSGLPSDRFSAERTGGSVSTLTIQRTQQEDSAVYLCASSLRWELLREQFFGPGTRLTVL.

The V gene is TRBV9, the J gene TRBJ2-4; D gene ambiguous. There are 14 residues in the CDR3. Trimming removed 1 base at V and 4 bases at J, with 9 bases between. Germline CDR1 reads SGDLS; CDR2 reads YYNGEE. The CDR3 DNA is TGTGCCAGCAGCGTAAGCAGCTCGAAAAACATTCAGTACTTC. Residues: CASSVSSSKNIQYF.

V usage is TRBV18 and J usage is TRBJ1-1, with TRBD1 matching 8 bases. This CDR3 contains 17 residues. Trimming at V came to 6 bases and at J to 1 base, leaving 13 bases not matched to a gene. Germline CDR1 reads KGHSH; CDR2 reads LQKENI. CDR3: CASSGTSGGKGNTEAFF. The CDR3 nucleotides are TGTGCCAGCTCCGGTACCTCAGGGGGCAAAGGGAACACTGAAGCTTTCTTT.